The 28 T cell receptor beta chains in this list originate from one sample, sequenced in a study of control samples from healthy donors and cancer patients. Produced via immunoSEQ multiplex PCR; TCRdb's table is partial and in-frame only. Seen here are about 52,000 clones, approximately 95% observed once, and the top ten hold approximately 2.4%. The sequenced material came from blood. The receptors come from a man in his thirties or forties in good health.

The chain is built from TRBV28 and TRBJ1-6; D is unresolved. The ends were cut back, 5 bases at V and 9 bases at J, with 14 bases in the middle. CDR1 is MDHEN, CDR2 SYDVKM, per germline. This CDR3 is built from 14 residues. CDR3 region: CASSLPGPLSPLHF. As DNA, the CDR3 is TGTGCCAGCAGTCTACCAGGTCCACTTTCACCCCTCCACTTT.

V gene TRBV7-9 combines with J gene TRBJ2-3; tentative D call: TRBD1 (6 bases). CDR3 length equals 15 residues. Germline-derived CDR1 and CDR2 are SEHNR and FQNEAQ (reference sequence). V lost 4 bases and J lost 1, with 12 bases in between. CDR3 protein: CASSSHRVGTDTQYF. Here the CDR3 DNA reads TGTGCCAGCAGCTCCCACAGGGTTGGCACAGATACGCAGTATTTT.

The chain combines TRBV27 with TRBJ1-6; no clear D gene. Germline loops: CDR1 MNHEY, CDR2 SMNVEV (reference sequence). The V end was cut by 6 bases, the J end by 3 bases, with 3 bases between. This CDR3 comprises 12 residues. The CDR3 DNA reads TGTGCCAGCAGCCTCTATAATTCACCCCTCCACTTT. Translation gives CASSLYNSPLHF.

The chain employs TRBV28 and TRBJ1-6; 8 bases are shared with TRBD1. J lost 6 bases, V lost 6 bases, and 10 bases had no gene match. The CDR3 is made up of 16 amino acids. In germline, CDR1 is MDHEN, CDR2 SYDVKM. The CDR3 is CASRTDRGGGNSPLHF. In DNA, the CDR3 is TGTGCCAGCAGGACCGACAGGGGTGGAGGTAATTCACCCCTCCACTTT.

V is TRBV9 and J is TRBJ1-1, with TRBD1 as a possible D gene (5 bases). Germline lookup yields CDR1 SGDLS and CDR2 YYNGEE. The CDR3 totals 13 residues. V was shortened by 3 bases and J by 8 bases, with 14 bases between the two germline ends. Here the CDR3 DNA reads TGTGCCAGCAGCGCATCCGGGACCGACGAAGCTTTCTTT. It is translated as CASSASGTDEAFF. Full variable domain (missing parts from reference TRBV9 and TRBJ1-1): DSGVTQTPKHLITATGQRVTLRCSPRSGDLSVYWYQQSLDQGLQFLIQYYNGEERAKGNILERFSAQQFPDLHSELNLSSLELGDSALYFCASSASGTDEAFFGQGTRLTVV.

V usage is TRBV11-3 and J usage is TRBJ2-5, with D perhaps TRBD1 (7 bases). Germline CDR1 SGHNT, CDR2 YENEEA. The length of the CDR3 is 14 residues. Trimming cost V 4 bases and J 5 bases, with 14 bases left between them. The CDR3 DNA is TGTGCCAGCAGCTCGGGGGCAGGGGGGGAGACCCAGTACTTC. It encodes CASSSGAGGETQYF.

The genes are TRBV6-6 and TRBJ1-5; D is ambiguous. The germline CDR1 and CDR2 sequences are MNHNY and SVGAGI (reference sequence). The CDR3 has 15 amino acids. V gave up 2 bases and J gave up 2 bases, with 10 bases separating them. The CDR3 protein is CASSYGELGNQPQHF. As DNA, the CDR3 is TGTGCCAGCAGTTACGGGGAGTTAGGCAATCAGCCCCAGCATTTT.

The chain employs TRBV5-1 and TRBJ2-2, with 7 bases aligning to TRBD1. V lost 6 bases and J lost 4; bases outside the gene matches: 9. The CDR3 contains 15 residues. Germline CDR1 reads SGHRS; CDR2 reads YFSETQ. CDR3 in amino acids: CASTGTVKGTGELFF. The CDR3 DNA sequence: TGCGCCAGCACCGGGACAGTCAAGGGCACCGGGGAGCTGTTTTTT.

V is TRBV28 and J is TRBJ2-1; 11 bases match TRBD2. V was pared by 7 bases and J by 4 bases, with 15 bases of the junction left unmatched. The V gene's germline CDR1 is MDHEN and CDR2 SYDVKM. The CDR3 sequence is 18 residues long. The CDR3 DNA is TGTGCCAGCACCATAAACCCCGCCGGGACTAGCGGATACAATGAGCAGTTCTTC. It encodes CASTINPAGTSGYNEQFF.

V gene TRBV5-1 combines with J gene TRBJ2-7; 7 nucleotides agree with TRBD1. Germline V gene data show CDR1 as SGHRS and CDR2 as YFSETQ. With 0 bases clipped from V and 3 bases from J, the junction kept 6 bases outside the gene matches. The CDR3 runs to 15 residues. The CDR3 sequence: CASSLAGDSNYEQYF. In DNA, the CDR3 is TGCGCCAGCAGCTTGGCCGGGGACAGTAACTACGAGCAGTACTTC.

The CDR3 loop is CASSQDRNEQYF. The DNA of the CDR3 is TGTGCCAGCAGCCAGGACAGGAACGAGCAGTACTTC. The V call is TRBV28, the J call TRBJ2-7; 7 bases align to TRBD1. From germline, CDR1 is MDHEN and CDR2 SYDVKM. This CDR3 has 12 amino acids. V lost 6 bases, J lost 5 bases, and 4 bases stayed unmatched.

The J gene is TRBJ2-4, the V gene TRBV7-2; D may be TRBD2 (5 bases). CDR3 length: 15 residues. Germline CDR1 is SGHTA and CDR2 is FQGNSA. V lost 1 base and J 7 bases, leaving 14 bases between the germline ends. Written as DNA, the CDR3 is TGTGCCAGCAGCTTAGTGGAAGGCCGCGGGAACATTCAGTACTTC. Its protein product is CASSLVEGRGNIQYF.

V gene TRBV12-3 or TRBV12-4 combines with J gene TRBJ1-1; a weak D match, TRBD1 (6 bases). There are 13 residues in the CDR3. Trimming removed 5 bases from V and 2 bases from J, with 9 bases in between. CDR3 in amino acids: CASSTDSNTEAFF. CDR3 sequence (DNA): TGTGCCAGCAGTACGGACAGTAACACTGAAGCTTTCTTT.

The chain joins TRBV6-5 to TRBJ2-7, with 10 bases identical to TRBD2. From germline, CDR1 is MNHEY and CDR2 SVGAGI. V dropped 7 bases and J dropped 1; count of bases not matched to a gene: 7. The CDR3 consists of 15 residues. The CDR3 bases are TGTGCCAGCAACAACAGACTAGCGGGTTCCTACGAGCAGTACTTC. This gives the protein CASNNRLAGSYEQYF.

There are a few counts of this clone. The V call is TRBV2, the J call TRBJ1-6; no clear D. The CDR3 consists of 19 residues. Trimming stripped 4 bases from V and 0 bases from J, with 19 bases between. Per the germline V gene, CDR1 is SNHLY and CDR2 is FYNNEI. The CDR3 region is CASSVVLVRRSSYNSPLHF. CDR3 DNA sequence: TGTGCCAGCAGTGTGGTCCTGGTCCGTCGTAGCTCCTATAATTCACCCCTCCACTTT.

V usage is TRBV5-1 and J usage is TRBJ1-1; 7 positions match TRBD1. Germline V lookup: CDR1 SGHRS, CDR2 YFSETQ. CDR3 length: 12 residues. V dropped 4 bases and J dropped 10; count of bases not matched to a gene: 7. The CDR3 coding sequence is TGCGCCAGCAGCCTACAGGGGCTAAGAGCTTTCTTT. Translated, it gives CASSLQGLRAFF.

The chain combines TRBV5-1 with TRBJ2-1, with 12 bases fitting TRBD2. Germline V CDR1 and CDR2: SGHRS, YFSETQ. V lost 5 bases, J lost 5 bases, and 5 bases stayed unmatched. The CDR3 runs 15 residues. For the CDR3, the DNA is TGCGCCAGCAGAGGACTAGCGGGATCCAACAATGAGCAGTTCTTC. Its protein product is CASRGLAGSNNEQFF.

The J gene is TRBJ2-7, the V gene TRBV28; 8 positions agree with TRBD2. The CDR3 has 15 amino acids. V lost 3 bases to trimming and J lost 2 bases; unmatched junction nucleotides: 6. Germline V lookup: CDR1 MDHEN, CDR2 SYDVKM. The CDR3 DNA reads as TGTGCCAGCAGTTTTGCGGGGGGACGTCCCTACGAGCAGTACTTC. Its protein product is CASSFAGGRPYEQYF.

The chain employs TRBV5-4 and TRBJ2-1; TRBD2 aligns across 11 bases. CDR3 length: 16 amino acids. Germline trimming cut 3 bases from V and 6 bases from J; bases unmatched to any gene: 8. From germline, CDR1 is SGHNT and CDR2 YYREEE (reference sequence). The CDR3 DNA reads TGTGCCAGCAGCTATTCTTTAGCGGGAGGGATCAATGAGCAGTTCTTC. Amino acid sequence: CASSYSLAGGINEQFF.

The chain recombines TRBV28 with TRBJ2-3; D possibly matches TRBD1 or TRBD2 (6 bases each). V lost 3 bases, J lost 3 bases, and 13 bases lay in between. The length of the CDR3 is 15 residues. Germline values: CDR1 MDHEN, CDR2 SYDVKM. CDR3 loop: CASSLSGAQTDTQYF. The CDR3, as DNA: TGTGCCAGCAGTTTGTCGGGGGCGCAAACAGATACGCAGTATTTT.

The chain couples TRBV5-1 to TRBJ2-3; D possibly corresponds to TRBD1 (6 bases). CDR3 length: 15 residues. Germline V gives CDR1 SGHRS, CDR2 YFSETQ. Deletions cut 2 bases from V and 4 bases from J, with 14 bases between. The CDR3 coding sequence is TGCGCCAGCAGCTTACGGACAGCCTTCGCAGATACGCAGTATTTT. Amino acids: CASSLRTAFADTQYF.

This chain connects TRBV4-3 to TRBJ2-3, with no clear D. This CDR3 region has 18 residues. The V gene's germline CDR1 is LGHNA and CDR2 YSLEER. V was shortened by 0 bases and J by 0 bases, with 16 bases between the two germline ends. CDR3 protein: CASSQDPSETASTDTQYF. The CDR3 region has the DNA TGCGCCAGCAGCCAAGATCCGAGCGAGACGGCGAGCACAGATACGCAGTATTTT.

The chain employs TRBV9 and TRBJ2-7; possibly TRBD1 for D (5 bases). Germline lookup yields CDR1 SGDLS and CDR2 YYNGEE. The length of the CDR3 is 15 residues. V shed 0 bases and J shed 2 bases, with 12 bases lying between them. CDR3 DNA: TGTGCCAGCAGCGTAGACTCGGCCAGGGCCTACGAGCAGTACTTC. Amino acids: CASSVDSARAYEQYF.

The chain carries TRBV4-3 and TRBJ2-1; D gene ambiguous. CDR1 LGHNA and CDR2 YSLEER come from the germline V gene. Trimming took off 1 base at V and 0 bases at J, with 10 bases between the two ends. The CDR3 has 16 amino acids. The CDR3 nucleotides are TGCGCCAGCAGCCAAGCGAATGGTGGCTCCTACAATGAGCAGTTCTTC. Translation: CASSQANGGSYNEQFF.

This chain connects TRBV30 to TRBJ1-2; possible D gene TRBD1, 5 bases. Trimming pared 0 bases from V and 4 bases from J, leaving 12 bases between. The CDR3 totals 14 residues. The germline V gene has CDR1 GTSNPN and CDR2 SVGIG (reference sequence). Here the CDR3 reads CAWSVSRGPYGYTF. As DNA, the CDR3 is TGTGCCTGGAGTGTAAGTCGGGGACCCTATGGCTACACCTTC.

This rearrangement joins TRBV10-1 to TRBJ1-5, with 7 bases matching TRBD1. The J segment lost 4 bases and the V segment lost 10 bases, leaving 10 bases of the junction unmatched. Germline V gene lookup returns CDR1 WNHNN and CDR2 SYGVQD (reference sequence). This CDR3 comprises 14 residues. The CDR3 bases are TGCGCCACCAACACAAGGACAGGAAATCAGCCCCAGCATTTT. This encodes CATNTRTGNQPQHF.

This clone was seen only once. In DNA form, the CDR3 reads TGTGCCAGCAGTGAAGAAGGCGGAAACGCGGTGTACGAGCAGTACTTC. It specifies CASSEEGGNAVYEQYF. The chain combines TRBV6-1 with TRBJ2-7; the D is unclear. The germline gives CDR1 MNHNS, CDR2 SASEGT. The CDR3 is 16 residues long. Trimming shortened V by 1 base and J by 4 bases, and 17 bases separated the two germline ends.

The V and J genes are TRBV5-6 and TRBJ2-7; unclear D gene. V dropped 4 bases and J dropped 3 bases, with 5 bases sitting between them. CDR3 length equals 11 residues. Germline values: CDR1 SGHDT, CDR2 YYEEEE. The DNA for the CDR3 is TGTGCCAGCAGCCTAAACTACGAGCAGTACTTC. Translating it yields CASSLNYEQYF.